There are many counts of the clone carrying this TCR beta chain. Its target is unknown. This CDR3 contains 11 residues. CDR1 MDHEN and CDR2 SYDVKM come from the germline V gene. Trimming cost V 7 bases and J 11 bases, with 14 bases left between them. The sample originates from a study of glioma-infiltrating T cells. Using RNA template, CDR3s of TCR alpha and beta were amplified with iRepertoire arm-PCR. One-step reverse transcription and amplification started from approximately 100-400 ng of tissue mRNA or PBMC total RNA. MiXCR was run by TCRdb on the multiplex PCR reads, yielding one entry per CDR3 protein. The data contain fewer than 200,000 distinct CDR3 sequences, over 25% of them singletons. Study-wide results and limits: CDR3 overlap between tissue and blood was very small. Above-expected tissue-blood divergence occurred in all gliomas, most in low-grade ones.

Sequencing was performed on glioma tissue, nonneoplastic brain tissue, or PBMCs (not recorded which). V usage is TRBV28 and J usage is TRBJ1-1; no definite D call. This clonotype was obtained from a human donor with low-grade glioma or glioblastoma, undergoing nonglioma brain surgery, or in good health (not recorded which). The DNA for the CDR3 is TGTGCCAGCAAGGTCCGGTCTACCGCTTTCTTT. This translates into CASKVRSTAFF.